The present T cell receptor (beta chain) was sequenced within a study of T cells in Graves' hyperthyroidism and ophthalmopathy. The TCR beta CDR3 regions underwent amplification using RNA transcripts as the source. Researchers ran a first-round RT-PCR on the TCR CDR3 using the HTBI primer set. In TCRdb, the multiplex PCR reads were re-called with MiXCR into one record per CDR3 protein. This table holds fewer than 650,000 distinct CDR3 sequences, approximately 14% found once. Germline loops: CDR1 KGHSH, CDR2 LQKENI. CDR3 length equals 15 residues. Trimming took off 9 bases at V and 0 bases at J, with 17 bases between the two ends. This sample holds PBMCs from 10 ml fresh peripheral blood.

The chain couples TRBV18 to TRBJ1-1; no clear D gene. This clonotype originated in a woman between 40 and 55 years old with Graves' ophthalmopathy. Material: blood. The CDR3 loop is CASSDQLNMNTEAFF. In DNA, the CDR3 is TGTGCCAGTTCCGACCAGCTAAACATGAACACTGAAGCTTTCTTT.